This paragraph reports one T cell receptor beta chain. The data are from a study of control samples from healthy donors and cancer patients. Profiling relied on immunoSEQ multiplex PCR, and the TCRdb table lists in-frame clones only, not all of them. Of 130,000 or so clones listed, over 75% are singletons. CDR1 is SGHDT and CDR2 is YYEEEE in the germline V gene. J was trimmed by 2 bases and V by 4 bases; bases with no gene match: 7. The CDR3 consists of 17 residues. The J gene is TRBJ2-4, the V gene TRBV5-6; TRBD2 matches 12 bases. The TCR comes from a man aged 60 to 75 in good health. Sample: blood. This CDR3 is CASSPLTSGSPKNIQYF. CDR3 DNA sequence: TGTGCCAGCAGCCCCCTGACTAGCGGGAGTCCCAAAAACATTCAGTACTTC.